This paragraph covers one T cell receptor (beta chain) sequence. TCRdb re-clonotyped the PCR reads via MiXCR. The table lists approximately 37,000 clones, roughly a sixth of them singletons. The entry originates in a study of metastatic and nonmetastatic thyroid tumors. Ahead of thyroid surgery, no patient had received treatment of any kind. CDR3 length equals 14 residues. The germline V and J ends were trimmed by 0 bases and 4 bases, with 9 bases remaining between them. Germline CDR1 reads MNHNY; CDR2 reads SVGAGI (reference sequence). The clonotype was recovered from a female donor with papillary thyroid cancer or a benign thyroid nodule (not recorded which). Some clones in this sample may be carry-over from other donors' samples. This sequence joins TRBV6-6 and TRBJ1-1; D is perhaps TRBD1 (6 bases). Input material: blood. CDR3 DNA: TGTGCCAGCAGTTACTCCCAGGGGAGCACTGAAGCTTTCTTT. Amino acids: CASSYSQGSTEAFF.